The clone carrying this T cell receptor (beta chain) appeared a few times. The repertoire was sequenced with immunoSEQ multiplex PCR; TCRdb's copy has only in-frame clones and lacks some. The sample includes approximately 230,000 clones, around nine tenths of them seen just once. The V end was cut by 5 bases, the J end by 3 bases, with 11 bases between. Germline CDR1 reads SEHNR; CDR2 reads FQNEAQ (reference sequence). The CDR3 is made up of 13 amino acids. The sample belongs to a study of blood T cell repertoires in COVID-19. Background on the study: PBMCs, B-cell-depleted T cells, or T cells were the source of the cDNA or gDNA that made up the material.

V is TRBV7-9 and J is TRBJ2-7; perhaps TRBD1 as D (6 bases). The sample comprised peripheral blood. The TCR sequence derives from a middle-aged woman who had recovered from COVID-19. This CDR3 reads CASSEDSLYEQYF. CDR3 coding DNA: TGTGCCAGCAGCGAGGACAGTCTCTACGAGCAGTACTTC.